This TCR beta chain was captured in a study of neurological immune-mediated disorders. The study's findings and limits: No expanded-clone CDR3 amino acid sequence recurred across subjects, suggesting private TCR-beta repertoires. HTLV-1-associated myelopathy ranked highest for TCR clonal expansion and multiple sclerosis lowest, beneath healthy controls.

Regarding this clonotype: The antigen is unknown.

The J segment lost 3 bases and the V segment lost 4 bases, leaving 8 bases of the junction unmatched. This CDR3 contains 16 residues. Looked up from germline, CDR1 is KGHDR and CDR2 is SFDVKD. From 15-18 subjects, each sequencing run yielded over 190 million TCR-beta sequences. TCRdb reprocessed the 5' RACE reads via MiXCR and lists one record per CDR3 protein. The data contain 50,000 or so distinct CDR3 sequences, about 26% of them singletons. The chain is built from TRBV24-1 and TRBJ2-1; TRBD2 matches at 7 bases. Sequencing was performed on PBMCs. This clonotype originated in a woman between 70 and 85 years old in good health. The chain's CDR3 is CATSEGRGLNYNEQFF. DNA of the CDR3: TGTGCCACCAGTGAGGGGAGGGGACTGAACTACAATGAGCAGTTCTTC.